The table lists the clone carrying this TCR beta chain with a few counts. The V gene's germline CDR1 is LNHDA and CDR2 SQIVND (reference sequence). Deletions cut 6 bases from V and 8 bases from J, with 14 bases between. This CDR3 contains 13 residues. This entry belongs to a study of T cells in Graves' hyperthyroidism and ophthalmopathy. Patients aged 18 to 65 with hyperthyroidism were newly diagnosed, with duration under 2 months. Isolation of PBMCs was performed on 9.5 to 10 ml fresh peripheral blood. It was RNA transcripts that yielded the amplified TCR beta CDR3 regions. A set of HTBI primers served as the primers for a first-round RT-PCR of the TCR CDR3. TCRdb reprocessed the multiplex PCR reads via MiXCR and lists one record per CDR3 protein. The sample lists about 690,000 distinct CDR3 sequences; around 15% were seen once.

The genes are TRBV19 and TRBJ2-1; maybe TRBD1 (5 bases). Material for sequencing was blood. The clonotype comes from a middle-aged man with Graves' hyperthyroidism. The CDR3 DNA is TGTGCCAGTAGAGGGGCCCAAGGACATGAGCAGTTCTTC. Residues: CASRGAQGHEQFF.